A single sample is the source of the 7 T cell receptor beta chains below, sequenced in a study of cytomegalovirus exposure and HLA in healthy donors. PCR primers comprised 60 Vbeta and 13 Jbeta primers. The protocol was immunoSEQ multiplex PCR, while the TCRdb copy is restricted to in-frame clones and leaves out a portion. Of 200,000 to 300,000 clones listed, approximately 78% were seen once; the top ten hold 0.45% to 0.5%. The sequencing sample was made of PBMCs. The receptors come from a boy between 10 and 17 years old in good health and CMV-seronegative.

This clone was seen only once. The V gene is TRBV4-2, the J gene TRBJ2-7; perhaps TRBD1 as D (5 bases). V lost 0 bases to trimming and J lost 3 bases, with 9 bases between them. Germline V CDR1 and CDR2: LGHNA, YNFKEQ. CDR3 length: 14 residues. CDR3 in DNA: TGTGCCAGCAGCCAAGACAGGGCTAGCTACGAGCAGTACTTC. This codes for CASSQDRASYEQYF.

The chain has TRBV5-4 and TRBJ2-2; 12 bases are shared with TRBD2. The germline gives CDR1 SGHNT, CDR2 YYREEE (reference sequence). The CDR3 runs 16 residues. J gave up 4 bases and V 2 bases, and 3 bases lay outside the gene matches. The CDR3 DNA reads TGTGCCAGCAGCTTTCTAGCGGGGGGGCGCACCGGGGAGCTGTTTTTT. This codes for CASSFLAGGRTGELFF.

The chain has TRBV15 and TRBJ1-4; perhaps TRBD1 as D (6 bases). This CDR3 region has 17 residues. Germline CDR1 reads LNHNV; CDR2 reads YYDKDF (reference sequence). V dropped 0 bases and J dropped 6 bases, with 17 bases sitting between them. The CDR3 is CATSRDLEGRGDEKLFF. The CDR3 DNA reads as TGTGCCACCAGCAGAGATCTCGAAGGCAGGGGAGATGAAAAACTGTTTTTT.

The J gene is TRBJ1-1, the V gene TRBV7-2; D unclear. The CDR3 extends over 13 amino acids. Per the germline V gene, CDR1 is SGHTA and CDR2 is FQGNSA. Deletions cut 0 bases from V and 5 bases from J, with 7 bases between. This CDR3 is CASSLAVETEAFF. The CDR3 DNA reads TGTGCCAGCAGCTTAGCAGTGGAGACTGAAGCTTTCTTT.

The chain carries TRBV5-5 and TRBJ1-5; D remains unclear. Trimming removed 3 bases from V and 7 bases from J, with 17 bases in between. CDR3 length: 15 residues. In germline, CDR1 is SGHKS, CDR2 YYEKEE (reference sequence). As DNA, the CDR3 is TGTGCCAGCAGCTCGGGTGAGGTCCCCCCACAGCCCCAGCATTTT. The encoded protein is CASSSGEVPPQPQHF.

This clone was counted a single time. CDR3 loop: CAIGVSGANVLTF. The CDR3 region has the DNA TGTGCCATCGGGGTCTCTGGGGCCAACGTCCTGACTTTC. The chain couples TRBV27 to TRBJ2-6; D may be TRBD2 (5 bases). The CDR3 has 13 amino acids. The V end was cut by 10 bases, the J end by 0 bases, with 7 bases between. Germline CDR1 and CDR2: MNHEY and SMNVEV (reference sequence).

The gene calls are TRBV10-3 and TRBJ2-5; 13 nucleotides line up with TRBD2. CDR1 and CDR2 from the germline V gene are ENHRY and SYGVKD. CDR3 size: 16 residues. V dropped 2 bases and J dropped 3; count of bases not matched to a gene: 3. The CDR3: CAISETSGGAKETQYF. The CDR3 region has the DNA TGTGCCATCAGTGAGACTAGCGGGGGGGCCAAAGAGACCCAGTACTTC.